The 25 T cell receptor beta chains listed next were all sequenced from one sample in a study of blood T cell repertoires in COVID-19. The data were produced by immunoSEQ multiplex PCR, yet TCRdb's version contains in-frame clones alone and is incomplete. The table lists under 200,000 clones, about 86% of them singletons. Input material: peripheral blood. These receptors were taken from a woman between 55 and 75 years old with COVID-19, enrolled during active disease.

This clone was seen a handful of times. The chain's CDR3 is CASSLEGAPGTEAFF. In nucleotides, the CDR3 is TGTGCCAGCAGCTTAGAGGGGGCGCCGGGCACTGAAGCTTTCTTT. The genes are TRBV7-6 and TRBJ1-1, with 7 positions matching TRBD1. The J segment lost 4 bases and the V segment lost 1 base, leaving 6 bases of the junction unmatched. Germline lookup yields CDR1 SGHVS and CDR2 FNYEAQ. This CDR3 is 15 amino acids long. Looking up the rest from reference TRBV7-6 and TRBJ1-1 gives the full variable domain: GAGVSQSPRYKVTKRGQDVALRCDPISGHVSLYWYRQALGQGPEFLTYFNYEAQQDKSGLPNDRFSAERPEGSISTLTIQRTEQRDSAMYRCASSLEGAPGTEAFFGQGTRLTVV.

This sequence joins TRBV12-3 or TRBV12-4 and TRBJ2-1; D is unresolved. This CDR3 is 10 amino acids long. The V end was cut by 5 bases, the J end by 9 bases, with 5 bases between. The CDR3 DNA reads as TGTGCCAGCAGTGTCGGTGAGCAGTTCTTC. Protein product: CASSVGEQFF.

The gene calls are TRBV2 and TRBJ1-5; D is possibly TRBD1 (6 bases). This CDR3 has 12 residues. Looked up from germline, CDR1 is SNHLY and CDR2 is FYNNEI. The V and J ends lost 7 bases and 4 bases respectively, with 8 bases between them. The CDR3 coding sequence is TGTGCCAGCAACCAGGGGAATCAGCCCCAGCATTTT. It yields the protein CASNQGNQPQHF.

V is TRBV5-1 and J is TRBJ2-7, with TRBD1 as a possible D gene (7 bases). Germline V gene lookup returns CDR1 SGHRS and CDR2 YFSETQ. V gave up 4 bases and J gave up 4 bases, with 18 bases separating them. The CDR3 has 15 amino acids. CDR3 sequence reads: CASSRDRDFQYEQYF. In DNA form, the CDR3 reads TGCGCCAGCAGCCGAGACAGGGACTTTCAGTACGAGCAGTACTTC.

The chain uses TRBV12-3 or TRBV12-4 and TRBJ2-7; D call uncertain. There are 12 residues in the CDR3. V was cut by 6 bases and J by 4 bases, with 10 bases left in between. This CDR3 is CASSPRLYEQYF. CDR3 coding DNA: TGTGCCAGCAGCCCTAGGCTATACGAGCAGTACTTC.

The chain carries TRBV12-3 or TRBV12-4 and TRBJ1-1, with TRBD1 matching 7 bases. This CDR3 comprises 13 residues. The V gene end was trimmed by 3 bases and the J gene end by 7 bases; junction bases not matched to a gene: 5. CDR3 loop: CASSFTTGNEAFF. The DNA of the CDR3 is TGTGCCAGCAGTTTCACGACAGGGAATGAAGCTTTCTTT.

This clone was recorded a few times. The genes are TRBV30 and TRBJ1-2, with D unclear. Trimming removed 3 bases at V and 8 bases at J, with 13 bases between. The CDR3 covers 12 residues. From germline, CDR1 is GTSNPN and CDR2 SVGIG (reference sequence). For the CDR3, the DNA is TGTGCCTGGAGAAGCGAGTTCCGGGGCTACACCTTC. It is translated as CAWRSEFRGYTF.

This rearrangement joins TRBV21-1 to TRBJ1-5; TRBD1 is taken as the D call from the table, unchecked against the DNA. TRBV21-1 is given as a pseudogene. The CDR3 spans 14 residues. CDR3 amino acids: CASSKGQSNQPQHF. In DNA form, the CDR3 reads TGTGCCAGCAGCAAGGGCCAGAGCAATCAGCCCCAGCATTTT.

The CDR3 sequence: CASSVGSGSLGTGELFF. The CDR3 DNA reads as TGTGCCAGCAGCGTAGGTAGCGGGAGCCTTGGGACCGGGGAGCTGTTTTTT. The V and J genes are TRBV9 and TRBJ2-2, with TRBD2 matching 9 bases. J was trimmed by 5 bases and V by 0 bases; bases with no gene match: 8. CDR1 is SGDLS and CDR2 is YYNGEE in the germline V gene. The CDR3 totals 17 residues.

This clone was observed once. The chain couples TRBV10-2 to TRBJ2-1; D may be TRBD1 (6 bases). Per germline, CDR1 WSHSY and CDR2 SAAADI. Trimming stripped 6 bases from V and 6 bases from J, with 18 bases between. CDR3 length: 15 amino acids. The CDR3 nucleotides are TGCGCCAGCAGACCCGGGGCTAGCAGGGGCAATGAGCAGTTCTTC. Amino acid sequence: CASRPGASRGNEQFF.

The table lists this clone with a few counts. The V and J genes are TRBV6-2 or TRBV6-3 and TRBJ1-1; D gene ambiguous. The CDR3 consists of 15 residues. The V and J ends lost 2 bases and 1 base respectively, with 11 bases between them. CDR1 is MNHEY, CDR2 SVGEGT, per germline. The CDR3 sequence is CASSYGSIQNTEAFF. The CDR3 nucleotides read TGTGCCAGCAGTTACGGCTCGATACAGAACACTGAAGCTTTCTTT.

The chain has TRBV29-1 and TRBJ1-1; D is unresolved. CDR1 SQVTM and CDR2 ANQGSEA come from the germline V gene. CDR3 length: 11 amino acids. V was pared by 7 bases and J by 1 base, with 7 bases between. CDR3 coding DNA: TGCAGCGGCGAGGCGAACACTGAAGCTTTCTTT. Amino acids: CSGEANTEAFF.

V and J are TRBV7-2 and TRBJ2-3; a possible D gene is TRBD2 (6 bases). Germline loops: CDR1 SGHTA, CDR2 FQGNSA. This CDR3 contains 17 residues. The germline V and J ends were trimmed by 0 bases and 2 bases, with 15 bases remaining between them. The CDR3 sequence: CASSLALNLAPTDTQYF. CDR3 nucleotides: TGTGCCAGCAGCTTAGCACTAAATCTAGCGCCCACAGATACGCAGTATTTT. The full variable domain, with the rest looked up from reference TRBV7-2 and TRBJ2-3, is GAGVSQSPSNKVTEKGKDVELRCDPISGHTALYWYRQSLGQGLEFLIYFQGNSAPDKSGLPSDRFSAERTGGSVSTLTIQRTQQEDSAVYLCASSLALNLAPTDTQYFGPGTRLTVL.

V is TRBV6-2 or TRBV6-3 and J is TRBJ1-2; D is undetermined. CDR3 length: 13 residues. V dropped 5 bases and J dropped 7 bases, with 14 bases sitting between them. Germline CDR1 is MNHEY and CDR2 is SVGEGT. The CDR3 sequence: CASSLLQLGGYTF. In DNA form, the CDR3 reads TGTGCCAGCAGTCTGCTCCAACTTGGTGGCTACACCTTC.

The chain recombines TRBV11-3 with TRBJ2-1; no clear D gene. Germline V gene sequence: CDR1 SGHNT, CDR2 YENEEA. V lost 5 bases to trimming and J lost 9 bases, with 14 bases between them. This CDR3 has 13 amino acids. The CDR3 reads CASSPGGPGEQFF. CDR3 bases: TGTGCCAGCAGCCCCGGTGGTCCCGGTGAGCAGTTCTTC.

This chain uses TRBV5-1 with TRBJ2-2; 13 nucleotides line up with TRBD2. The ends lost 4 bases at V and 5 bases at J; junction bases unmatched: 8. The CDR3 consists of 17 residues. Germline lookup yields CDR1 SGHRS and CDR2 YFSETQ. CDR3 sequence (DNA): TGCGCCAGCAGCACCCCGGGACTAGCGGGATCTACCGGGGAGCTGTTTTTT. Translating gives CASSTPGLAGSTGELFF.

The chain recombines TRBV30 with TRBJ1-4; D may be TRBD1 (5 bases). Trimming shortened V by 2 bases and J by 4 bases, and 8 bases separated the two germline ends. The germline V gene has CDR1 GTSNPN and CDR2 SVGIG (reference sequence). This CDR3 contains 13 residues. CDR3 DNA sequence: TGTGCCTGGAGTTGGCAGGGTAATGAAAAACTGTTTTTT. Protein: CAWSWQGNEKLFF.

This chain uses TRBV4-2 with TRBJ1-1; D gene unclear. V lost 4 bases and J lost 0, with 15 bases in between. There are 16 residues in the CDR3. CDR1 is LGHNA and CDR2 is YNFKEQ in the germline V gene. The DNA of the CDR3 is TGTGCCAGCAGCCCAACACTATCTCGGTTGAACACTGAAGCTTTCTTT. Its protein product is CASSPTLSRLNTEAFF.

This chain connects TRBV5-1 to TRBJ1-5; D may be TRBD1 (5 bases). V was shortened by 4 bases and J by 6 bases, with 14 bases between the two germline ends. CDR1 is SGHRS, CDR2 YFSETQ, per germline. The CDR3 contains 14 residues. CDR3 nucleotides: TGCGCCAGCAGCCGGGACGGGGGGAGTCAGCCCCAGCATTTT. Translation gives CASSRDGGSQPQHF.

The rearrangement joins TRBV7-2 to TRBJ2-1; TRBD2 agrees at 7 bases. J lost 3 bases, V lost 2 bases, and 4 bases had no gene match. This CDR3 contains 15 residues. Germline CDR1 reads SGHTA; CDR2 reads FQGNSA. The CDR3 nucleotides are TGTGCCAGCAGCTTACAGACTAGCTTCTACAATGAGCAGTTCTTC. This sequence encodes CASSLQTSFYNEQFF.

The count of this clone is one. This chain links TRBV5-1 with TRBJ1-1; 8 positions match TRBD1. The germline gives CDR1 SGHRS, CDR2 YFSETQ. The ends lost 7 bases at V and 1 base at J; junction bases unmatched: 3. The CDR3 length is 13 residues. CDR3 DNA: TGCGCCAGCTACAGGGGGGAGAACACTGAAGCTTTCTTT. Translating it yields CASYRGENTEAFF.

The rearrangement joins TRBV30 to TRBJ1-2, with 7 bases aligning to TRBD1. With V trimmed by 8 bases and J by 1 base, 7 bases remained unmatched. CDR1 and CDR2 (germline): GTSNPN, SVGIG (reference sequence). The CDR3 has 13 residues. The CDR3 is CARQGRFNYGYTF. CDR3 bases: TGTGCCCGACAGGGACGTTTTAACTATGGCTACACCTTC.

The chain has TRBV4-2 and TRBJ2-7; 8 bases line up with TRBD2. The CDR3 is made up of 17 amino acids. CDR1 and CDR2 from the germline V gene are LGHNA and YNFKEQ. Trimming took 0 bases from V and 6 from J; bases not matched to a gene: 13. CDR3 protein: CASSQDRLIAGTGEQYF. The CDR3 coding sequence is TGTGCCAGCAGCCAAGACCGATTAATAGCGGGAACTGGCGAGCAGTACTTC.

The chain carries TRBV10-3 and TRBJ2-2; D is possibly TRBD1 (8 bases). This CDR3 is built from 17 residues. Deletions cut 10 bases from V and 4 bases from J, with 25 bases between. Per germline, CDR1 ENHRY and CDR2 SYGVKD. The DNA of the CDR3 is TGTGCCACCGGGGGGACAGGAGCCCTTCCCAGCACCGGGGAGCTGTTTTTT. Encoded protein: CATGGTGALPSTGELFF.

The V and J genes are TRBV13 and TRBJ1-2; tentative D call: TRBD1 (5 bases). CDR1 and CDR2 (germline): PRHDT, FYEKMQ (reference sequence). Trimming removed 3 bases from V and 5 bases from J, with 10 bases in between. The CDR3 extends over 13 amino acids. The DNA for the CDR3 is TGTGCCAGCAGCTTCAGACAGCCTTATGGCTACACCTTC. Amino acids: CASSFRQPYGYTF.